Listed here is a single TCR beta chain. Its antigen is undetermined. The data were taken from a study of Ad26.COV2.S vaccination and SARS-CoV-2 variants. Study overall: By the intramuscular route, Ad26.COV2.S was given once, or twice 56 days apart.

Study conclusions and caveats: Greater spike-specific TCR breadth was seen in vaccine recipients than in placebo recipients. People who got the vaccine or the placebo had similar non-spike TCR breadth.

Here immunoSEQ multiplex PCR was the method, and the copy in TCRdb shows in-frame clones only, minus some. This sample has about 350,000 clones; roughly 84% occur once, and the top ten carry around 3.3%. There are 13 residues in the CDR3. The trim removed 8 bases at V and 4 bases at J, leaving 3 bases unmatched. Germline CDR1 is SNHLY and CDR2 is FYNNEI. The treatment denotes: about 20 received Ad26.COV2.S at low or high dose, single or two shots; 5 received placebo; per-sample allocation not given. Sampling was performed 63 days after the first vaccine or placebo injection. The sequencing used peripheral blood, collected in a trial of Ad26.COV2.S vaccine versus placebo. This clonotype originated in a person aged 18-65 years who received the Ad26.COV2.S COVID-19 vaccine or a placebo. The chain employs TRBV2 and TRBJ1-5; TRBD1 matches at 9 bases. CDR3 sequence reads: CASRDRANQPQHF. CDR3 sequence (DNA): TGTGCCAGCCGGGACAGGGCTAATCAGCCCCAGCATTTT.